Below, 26 T cell receptor beta chains from the same sample are listed, as sequenced in a study of blood T cells in healthy people across ages. A sample-barcoded 5' primer and a J-beta primer mix were used in a second PCR of roughly 6 to 11 cycles. TCRdb redid the calling of the 5' RACE reads with MiXCR, one entry per CDR3 protein. The sample records fewer than 2 million distinct CDR3 sequences, about two fifths being singletons. Sequenced input: blood. The source is a human donor in good health.

The chain uses TRBV6-6 and TRBJ1-4; D is ambiguous. The CDR3 totals 12 residues. The V gene lost 5 bases and the J gene lost 7 bases, with 8 bases spanning the gap. Germline V gene lookup returns CDR1 MNHNY and CDR2 SVGAGI (reference sequence). CDR3 sequence reads: CASSPAFEKLFF. Written as DNA, the CDR3 is TGTGCCAGCAGTCCGGCATTTGAAAAACTGTTTTTT.

The CDR3 DNA reads as TGTGCCACCAGCATTTTCGACCGAAACGAAGCTTTCTTT. As protein: CATSIFDRNEAFF. The V gene is TRBV15, the J gene TRBJ1-1; D remains unclear. CDR1 and CDR2 (germline): LNHNV, YYDKDF (reference sequence). The CDR3 is 13 amino acids. Trimming removed 4 bases at V and 8 bases at J, with 14 bases between.

This clonotype was detected only once. This chain joins TRBV6-2 or TRBV6-3 and TRBJ2-1; the match to TRBD1 covers 8 bases. The length of the CDR3 is 15 residues. The germline gives CDR1 MNHEY, CDR2 SVGEGT. V shed 5 bases and J 5 bases; nucleotides not matched to a gene: 8. CDR3 loop: CASSLDREWNNEQFF. CDR3 DNA sequence: TGTGCCAGCAGTCTGGACAGGGAGTGGAACAATGAGCAGTTCTTC.

The chain has TRBV27 and TRBJ2-4; TRBD1 matches 7 bases. The CDR3 sequence is 13 residues long. V lost 6 bases to trimming and J lost 13 bases; unmatched junction nucleotides: 12. Germline V gene lookup returns CDR1 MNHEY and CDR2 SMNVEV (reference sequence). This CDR3 reads CASSRSDRVEQYF. CDR3 sequence (DNA): TGTGCCAGCAGCCGTAGCGACAGGGTGGAGCAGTACTTC.

The CDR3 DNA reads TGTGCCAGCAGTTACTGGAAAAGTTCCCCCTACGAGCAGTACTTC. Amino acid sequence: CASSYWKSSPYEQYF. This chain uses TRBV6-5 with TRBJ2-7; D is ambiguous. CDR1 and CDR2 from the germline V gene are MNHEY and SVGAGI. This CDR3 comprises 15 residues. Trimming removed 1 base from V and 2 bases from J, with 12 bases in between.

The chain joins TRBV5-1 to TRBJ2-4, with TRBD1 matching 7 bases. The DNA matches TRBJ2-7 better at its end, which makes the J call doubtful. Germline assignment: CDR1 SGHRS and CDR2 YFSETQ. The CDR3 is 15 amino acids. This CDR3 is CASKQSTGPTYEQYF. CDR3 DNA sequence: TGCGCCTCTAAGCAGTCGACAGGGCCTACCTACGAGCAGTACTTC.

With regard to this clonotype: At one end the junction does not follow the germline gene, possibly because of a read error. V is TRBV7-8 and J is TRBJ2-1; no firm D call. The germline gives CDR1 SGHVS, CDR2 FQNEAQ. This CDR3 contains 13 residues. The CDR3 DNA reads TGTGCCGGCAGCTTACAAGGCCGCAATGAGCAGTTCTTC. It is translated as CAGSLQGRNEQFF.

The V and J genes are TRBV20-1 and TRBJ1-1; 9 nucleotides agree with TRBD1. CDR3 length: 15 residues. Trimming at V came to 4 bases and at J to 1 base, leaving 7 bases not matched to a gene. CDR1 and CDR2 (germline): DFQATT, SNEGSKA (reference sequence). CDR3 in DNA: TGCAGTGCTACCTTACAGGGGGCGCAGAACACTGAAGCTTTCTTT. Its protein product is CSATLQGAQNTEAFF.

The V gene is TRBV24-1, the J gene TRBJ1-1; no clear D. Trimming removed 0 bases at V and 11 bases at J, with 6 bases between. The germline CDR1 and CDR2 sequences are KGHDR and SFDVKD. CDR3 length: 11 amino acids. CDR3 sequence: CATSDLQRAFF. DNA of the CDR3: TGTGCCACCAGTGATTTGCAGCGGGCTTTCTTT.

J is TRBJ2-1 and V is TRBV28; 13 nucleotides agree with TRBD2. The germline V gene encodes CDR1 MDHEN and CDR2 SYDVKM. Germline trimming cut 2 bases from V and 6 bases from J; bases unmatched to any gene: 4. The CDR3 length is 16 residues. The CDR3 reads CASSLRTSGGSNEQFF. Written as DNA, the CDR3 is TGTGCCAGCAGTTTACGGACTAGCGGGGGATCCAATGAGCAGTTCTTC.

This clonotype has just a few counts. The chain carries TRBV7-9 and TRBJ2-7, with a possible D match to TRBD1 (6 bases). There are 16 residues in the CDR3. In germline, CDR1 is SEHNR, CDR2 FQNEAQ (reference sequence). V was trimmed by 5 bases and J by 4 bases, leaving 21 bases between them. The CDR3 DNA reads TGTGCCAGCAGCCCTGCGCAGGGGCCATCCTTTTACGAGCAGTACTTC. Protein sequence: CASSPAQGPSFYEQYF.

The chain links TRBV25-1 to TRBJ2-1; 9 bases are shared with TRBD2. Looked up from germline, CDR1 is MGHDK and CDR2 is SYGVNS. With 5 bases clipped from V and 8 bases from J, the junction kept 10 bases outside the gene matches. CDR3 length: 15 amino acids. The CDR3 loop reads CASSPLGGGVYEQFF. CDR3 nucleotides: TGTGCCAGCAGTCCCCTGGGCGGGGGGGTCTATGAGCAGTTCTTC. Full variable domain (rest looked up from reference TRBV25-1 and TRBJ2-1): EADIYQTPRYLVIGTGKKITLECSQTMGHDKMYWYQQDPGMELHLIHYSYGVNSTEKGDLSSESTVSRIRTEHFPLTLESARPSHTSQYLCASSPLGGGVYEQFFGPGTRLTVL.

J is TRBJ2-1 and V is TRBV4-1, with D possibly TRBD1 on 5 matching bases. In germline, CDR1 is MGHRA, CDR2 YSYEKL. The CDR3 is made up of 15 amino acids. Trimming took off 1 base at V and 8 bases at J, with 15 bases between the two ends. The CDR3 nucleotides read TGCGCCAGCAGCCAAGCCGGCAGGGCCCTTGATGAGCAGTTCTTC. Protein: CASSQAGRALDEQFF.

The chain combines TRBV20-1 with TRBJ2-1; D gene uncertain. Looked up from germline, CDR1 is DFQATT and CDR2 is SNEGSKA (reference sequence). The CDR3 totals 12 residues. V lost 6 bases to trimming and J lost 4 bases, with 10 bases between them. CDR3 in amino acids: CSAGPFYNEQFF. The CDR3 DNA reads as TGCAGTGCGGGTCCATTTTACAATGAGCAGTTCTTC.

The rearrangement joins TRBV7-9 to TRBJ2-4, with 8 bases matching TRBD1. The CDR3 covers 16 residues. Looked up from germline, CDR1 is SEHNR and CDR2 is FQNEAQ (reference sequence). V was clipped by 5 bases and J by 7 bases; unmatched bases: 13. The CDR3 DNA follows: TGTGCCAGCAGCGCGAGGGACAGGACGGGAATGAACATTCAGTACTTC. It encodes CASSARDRTGMNIQYF.

In this sample, this clonotype turned up a few times. V gene TRBV12-3 or TRBV12-4 combines with J gene TRBJ2-2, with D uncertain. This CDR3 is built from 13 residues. The V end lost 3 bases, the J end lost 6 bases, and 8 bases lay between the germline ends. CDR3 in amino acids: CASSFLGAGELFF. The CDR3 DNA follows: TGTGCCAGCAGTTTTTTAGGTGCCGGGGAGCTGTTTTTT.

The chain uses TRBV4-1 and TRBJ2-1, with 7 bases that match TRBD1. The germline V gene encodes CDR1 MGHRA and CDR2 YSYEKL. Germline trimming cut 1 base from V and 3 bases from J; bases unmatched to any gene: 6. The CDR3 runs to 16 residues. In nucleotides, the CDR3 is TGCGCCAGCAGCCAAGTCCCGGGACAGATCTACAATGAGCAGTTCTTC. Protein sequence: CASSQVPGQIYNEQFF.

The J gene is TRBJ1-3, the V gene TRBV7-2; D gene unclear. CDR1 and CDR2 (germline): SGHTA, FQGNSA. The V and J ends lost 1 base and 0 bases respectively, with 13 bases between them. The CDR3 loop spans 17 amino acids. In DNA, the CDR3 is TGTGCCAGCAGCTTAGGACACCTAGCCTTCTCTGGAAACACCATATATTTT. It yields the protein CASSLGHLAFSGNTIYF.

This clonotype came up a few times. The chain couples TRBV5-1 to TRBJ2-7; D is possibly TRBD1 or TRBD2 (5 bases each). V lost 3 bases to trimming and J lost 2 bases, with 12 bases between them. The length of the CDR3 is 14 residues. CDR1 SGHRS and CDR2 YFSETQ come from the germline V gene. DNA for the CDR3: TGCGCCAGCAGCTCCCCCGGGACGCCCTACGAGCAGTACTTC. Translation: CASSSPGTPYEQYF.

This clonotype is medium-sized. The chain recombines TRBV6-4 with TRBJ2-6, with D perhaps given as TRBD1 or TRBD2 (5 bases each). With 2 bases removed from V and 0 bases from J, the gap between germline ends came to 5 bases. The germline CDR1 and CDR2 sequences are MRHNA and SNTAGT. CDR3 length equals 15 residues. CDR3 in DNA: TGTGCCAGCAGTGACGGGGGCTCTGGGGCCAACGTCCTGACTTTC. Residues: CASSDGGSGANVLTF.

The V call is TRBV16, the J call TRBJ2-5; 7 positions agree with TRBD2. This CDR3 has 14 residues. Germline V gene sequence: CDR1 KGHSY, CDR2 FQNENV. Germline trimming cut 2 bases from V and 11 bases from J; bases unmatched to any gene: 11. CDR3 sequence (DNA): TGTGCCAGCAGCCAAGGAGGACTAGTGGGGGAGCAGTACTTC. It encodes CASSQGGLVGEQYF.

Only a few counts were recorded for this clonotype. The rearrangement uses TRBV6-5 and TRBJ1-6; D may be TRBD1 (5 bases). This CDR3 region has 16 residues. CDR1 is MNHEY, CDR2 SVGAGI, per germline. V shed 0 bases and J shed 8 bases, with 14 bases lying between them. CDR3 nucleotides: TGTGCCAGCAGTTACTCGAATCAGGGAACCGATTCACCCCTCCACTTT. Protein sequence: CASSYSNQGTDSPLHF.

Note on this clonotype: This may be a read error: a much more frequent sequence differs by one nucleotide. The chain is built from TRBV7-2 and TRBJ1-2, with D perhaps matching TRBD1 (6 bases). The CDR3 sequence is 13 residues long. Per the germline V gene, CDR1 is SGHTA and CDR2 is FQGNSA. CDR3 loop: CVSSLTGFYGYTF. In DNA, the CDR3 is TGTGTCAGCAGCCTAACAGGGTTCTATGGCTACACCTTC.

V usage is TRBV20-1 and J usage is TRBJ2-6, with 7 bases identical to TRBD1. The CDR3 sequence is 15 residues long. The J segment lost 2 bases and the V segment lost 5 bases, leaving 6 bases of the junction unmatched. Germline V lookup: CDR1 DFQATT, CDR2 SNEGSKA (reference sequence). The chain's CDR3 is CSASTDRAGANVLTF. The CDR3 nucleotides are TGCAGTGCTTCGACAGACAGGGCTGGGGCCAACGTCCTGACTTTC.

This clonotype was detected a few times. The rearrangement links TRBV24-1 to TRBJ2-3, with 8 bases aligning to TRBD1. This CDR3 region has 16 residues. The J segment lost 2 bases and the V segment lost 6 bases, leaving 9 bases of the junction unmatched. In germline, CDR1 is KGHDR, CDR2 SFDVKD. CDR3: CATSKGTGSYTDTQYF. CDR3 in DNA: TGTGCCACCAGTAAGGGGACAGGCTCTTACACAGATACGCAGTATTTT.

This clonotype came up a few times. The junction and the germline gene differ at one end; a read error may be behind it. The V gene is TRBV28, the J gene TRBJ2-4, with 9 bases aligning to TRBD1. The CDR3 has 16 amino acids. Germline-derived CDR1 and CDR2 are MDHEN and SYDVKM. In nucleotides, the CDR3 is TGTGCCAGCAGCCCAGAGGGGACAGGGATTAAAATCATTCAGTACTTC. This encodes CASSPEGTGIKIIQYF. Together with reference TRBV28 and TRBJ2-4, the CDR3 gives the full variable domain: DVKVTQSSRYLVKRTGEKVFLECVQDMDHENMFWYRQDPGLGLRLIYFSYDVKMKEKGDIPEGYSVSREKKERFSLILESASTNQTSMYLCASSPEGTGIKIIQYFGAGTRLSVL.